One and the same sample provided the 24 T cell receptor beta chains below, sequenced in a study of early T cells in non-severe SARS-CoV-2 infection. In TCRdb, the 5' RACE reads were re-called with MiXCR into one record per CDR3 protein. The sample has roughly 100,000 distinct CDR3 sequences, around 13% seen once. Specimen: whole blood. The receptor source for this set is an adult who was a healthcare worker with PCR-confirmed SARS-CoV-2 infection or an uninfected control (not recorded which).

This clonotype was detected many times. The rearrangement links TRBV7-6 to TRBJ2-5; D unclear. The V gene's germline CDR1 is SGHVS and CDR2 FNYEAQ. V lost 5 bases and J 1 base, leaving 8 bases between the germline ends. The CDR3 contains 13 residues. Here the CDR3 DNA reads TGTGCCAGCAGCCCGATGGCCCAAGAGACCCAGTACTTC. Protein sequence: CASSPMAQETQYF. Full variable domain (rest looked up from reference TRBV7-6 and TRBJ2-5): GAGVSQSPRYKVTKRGQDVALRCDPISGHVSLYWYRQALGQGPEFLTYFNYEAQQDKSGLPNDRFSAERPEGSISTLTIQRTEQRDSAMYRCASSPMAQETQYFGPGTRLLVL.

Many counts were recorded for this clonotype. The CDR3, as DNA: TGTGCCATCAGTCCATCTGAGACAGCCCTAGAGGGAGAGACCCAGTACTTC. Translated: CAISPSETALEGETQYF. V gene TRBV10-3 combines with J gene TRBJ2-5; D could derive from TRBD1 or TRBD2 (5 bases each). The CDR3 is 17 residues long. The germline V and J ends were trimmed by 5 bases and 4 bases, with 23 bases remaining between them. Germline-derived CDR1 and CDR2 are ENHRY and SYGVKD.

This clonotype has more than one count but fewer than ten. The chain joins TRBV29-1 to TRBJ1-1, with D possibly being TRBD1 (6 bases). V lost 5 bases, J lost 6 bases, and 7 bases lay in between. This CDR3 has 10 amino acids. Germline V gene sequence: CDR1 SQVTM, CDR2 ANQGSEA. CDR3 DNA: TGCAGCGTTAGGGGGTCTGAAGCTTTCTTT. Its protein is CSVRGSEAFF.

V gene TRBV20-1 combines with J gene TRBJ1-5; no clear D gene. CDR3 length equals 16 residues. In germline, CDR1 is DFQATT, CDR2 SNEGSKA (reference sequence). The V end lost 2 bases, the J end lost 0 bases, and 14 bases lay between the germline ends. CDR3 DNA: TGCAGTGCTAGAAGACTCACCTACTATAGCAATCAGCCCCAGCATTTT. As protein: CSARRLTYYSNQPQHF.

The chain is built from TRBV5-4 and TRBJ2-3; D could derive from TRBD1 or TRBD2 (5 bases each). This CDR3 has 16 residues. Germline V gives CDR1 SGHNT, CDR2 YYREEE (reference sequence). V was shortened by 0 bases and J by 5 bases, with 16 bases between the two germline ends. The CDR3 spells CASSLGGPSGGDTQYF. In nucleotides, the CDR3 is TGTGCCAGCAGCTTGGGAGGTCCATCTGGGGGAGATACGCAGTATTTT.

This chain joins TRBV3-1 and TRBJ2-7; D unclear. Germline assignment: CDR1 LGHDT and CDR2 YNNKEL (reference sequence). The germline V and J ends were trimmed by 3 bases and 1 base, with 7 bases remaining between them. The CDR3 covers 13 residues. The CDR3 reads CASSHILSYEQYF. The CDR3 DNA sequence: TGTGCCAGCAGCCATATCCTATCCTACGAGCAGTACTTC.

This chain joins TRBV20-1 and TRBJ2-4; D gene uncertain. Germline V CDR1 and CDR2: DFQATT, SNEGSKA (reference sequence). Trimming cost V 4 bases and J 0 bases, with 7 bases left between them. The CDR3 runs to 13 residues. The CDR3 sequence: CSANILAKNIQYF. CDR3 sequence (DNA): TGCAGTGCTAATATCCTAGCCAAAAACATTCAGTACTTC.

The rearrangement joins TRBV5-1 to TRBJ1-6; no reliable D call. Deletions cut 0 bases from V and 9 bases from J, with 7 bases between. The germline V gene has CDR1 SGHRS and CDR2 YFSETQ. This CDR3 comprises 13 residues. CDR3 region: CASSLVGGSPLHF. CDR3 nucleotides: TGCGCCAGCAGCTTGGTAGGAGGTTCACCCCTCCACTTT.

This clonotype came up a few times. V usage is TRBV9 and J usage is TRBJ2-7; D unclear. Deletions cut 2 bases from V and 1 base from J, with 10 bases between. The CDR3 is made up of 14 amino acids. Germline V CDR1 and CDR2: SGDLS, YYNGEE. CDR3 amino acids: CASSVTSVSYEQYF. The CDR3 DNA reads as TGTGCCAGCAGCGTCACCAGCGTTTCCTACGAGCAGTACTTC.

This clonotype has a handful of counts. The DNA of the CDR3 is TGCAGTGCTAGAGATGGAAGACTAGCGGGCACAGATACGCAGTATTTT. Translating gives CSARDGRLAGTDTQYF. The chain combines TRBV20-1 with TRBJ2-3; TRBD2 matches 9 bases. Unmatched junction bases numbered 5, after V lost 0 bases and J lost 1 base. The CDR3 totals 16 residues. Germline CDR1 reads DFQATT; CDR2 reads SNEGSKA (reference sequence).

The J gene is TRBJ2-1, the V gene TRBV2; possibly TRBD1 for D (6 bases). The CDR3 runs to 13 residues. Germline assignment: CDR1 SNHLY and CDR2 FYNNEI. V lost 6 bases and J lost 2, with 8 bases in between. CDR3 in amino acids: CASRRDTYNEQFF. The CDR3, as DNA: TGTGCCAGCAGGAGGGACACCTACAATGAGCAGTTCTTC.

This clonotype has just a few counts. The chain has TRBV21-1 and TRBJ2-7; TRBD1, the table's D call, lacks a check against the DNA. TRBV21-1 is described as a pseudogene. CDR3 length equals 15 residues. CDR3 bases: TGTGCCAGCAGCCCGGGACAGGGGGCGTCGGACGAGCAGTACTTC. Translated, it gives CASSPGQGASDEQYF.

In this sample, this clonotype turned up a few times. This chain connects TRBV6-2 or TRBV6-3 to TRBJ2-3; TRBD2 agrees at 10 bases. Germline values: CDR1 MNHEY, CDR2 SVGEGT. J gave up 0 bases and V 4 bases, and 1 base lay outside the gene matches. The CDR3 is 15 amino acids. As DNA, the CDR3 is TGTGCCAGCAGTTTGACTAGCGGGAGCACAGATACGCAGTATTTT. It codes for CASSLTSGSTDTQYF.

This clonotype was picked up a small number of times. The junction shows a germline mismatch at one end, possibly a read error. This chain connects TRBV7-2 to TRBJ2-7, with TRBD2 matching over 8 bases. Germline values: CDR1 SGHTA, CDR2 FQGNSA. The CDR3 runs to 15 residues. The CDR3 spells CASSPRTSFSHEQYF. CDR3 nucleotide sequence: TGTGCCAGCAGCCCCCGGACTAGCTTCTCCCACGAGCAGTACTTC.

The chain recombines TRBV24-1 with TRBJ1-5; the match to TRBD1 covers 7 bases. Germline CDR1 is KGHDR and CDR2 is SFDVKD. The trim removed 7 bases at V and 9 bases at J, leaving 11 bases unmatched. This CDR3 has 14 residues. CDR3 region: CATSSGTVKGPQHF. CDR3 DNA sequence: TGTGCCACCAGCTCCGGGACAGTCAAGGGGCCCCAGCATTTT.

The V call is TRBV5-6, the J call TRBJ1-2; D gene ambiguous. The germline CDR1 and CDR2 sequences are SGHDT and YYEEEE. There are 16 residues in the CDR3. Trimming cost V 2 bases and J 5 bases, with 19 bases left between them. As DNA, the CDR3 is TGTGCCAGCAGCTTAGTTGACGAGCGAGCTTGGTATGGCTACACCTTC. This codes for CASSLVDERAWYGYTF.

This clonotype was counted only a few times. J is TRBJ2-3 and V is TRBV20-1; 11 bases map to TRBD2. V shed 3 bases and J 1 base; nucleotides not matched to a gene: 6. Germline-derived CDR1 and CDR2 are DFQATT and SNEGSKA (reference sequence). CDR3 length equals 16 residues. This CDR3 is CSASLSGRAGTDTQYF. The CDR3 nucleotides read TGCAGTGCTAGTCTTAGCGGGAGGGCTGGCACAGATACGCAGTATTTT.

Many counts were recorded for this clonotype. The J gene is TRBJ2-3, the V gene TRBV4-1, with TRBD2 identical over 12 bases. In germline, CDR1 is MGHRA, CDR2 YSYEKL. Trimming took 4 bases from V and 4 from J; bases not matched to a gene: 3. The CDR3 spans 15 residues. The CDR3 sequence: CASSPRLAGADTQYF. CDR3 in DNA: TGCGCCAGCAGCCCTAGACTAGCGGGAGCAGATACGCAGTATTTT.

This clonotype was observed many times. This chain joins TRBV20-1 and TRBJ1-6, with D uncertain. The CDR3 is made up of 12 amino acids. Germline assignment: CDR1 DFQATT and CDR2 SNEGSKA (reference sequence). The V and J ends lost 3 bases and 10 bases respectively, with 10 bases between them. CDR3 residues: CSARARDSPLHF. Written as DNA, the CDR3 is TGCAGTGCTAGGGCCCGCGACTCACCCCTCCACTTT.

In its sample, this clonotype was seen many times. The rearrangement uses TRBV5-1 and TRBJ2-1; D not resolved. The CDR3 is 13 residues long. Trimming removed 1 base from V and 7 bases from J, with 9 bases in between. The germline V gene has CDR1 SGHRS and CDR2 YFSETQ. The CDR3 region is CASSLSTGNEQFF. Here the CDR3 DNA reads TGCGCCAGCAGCTTGAGTACCGGGAATGAGCAGTTCTTC. Variable domain in full (rest from reference TRBV5-1 and TRBJ2-1): KAGVTQTPRYLIKTRGQQVTLSCSPISGHRSVSWYQQTPGQGLQFLFEYFSETQRNKGNFPGRFSGRQFSNSRSEMNVSTLELGDSALYLCASSLSTGNEQFFGPGTRLTVL.

This chain links TRBV7-8 with TRBJ2-7; D is perhaps TRBD1 (5 bases). CDR1 SGHVS and CDR2 FQNEAQ come from the germline V gene. This CDR3 has 13 residues. Trimming cost V 4 bases and J 6 bases, with 13 bases left between them. The CDR3 loop reads CASSSGHIGEQYF. Written as DNA, the CDR3 is TGTGCCAGCAGCTCAGGACATATCGGCGAGCAGTACTTC.

V gene TRBV28 combines with J gene TRBJ2-3; TRBD2 matches 11 bases. The junction had 6 bases not matched to a gene; V was cut back by 10 bases and J by 0 bases. Per the germline V gene, CDR1 is MDHEN and CDR2 is SYDVKM. The CDR3 sequence is 15 residues long. The CDR3 reads CATRLAGRSTDTQYF. For the CDR3, the DNA is TGTGCCACGCGACTAGCGGGACGTAGCACAGATACGCAGTATTTT.

This clonotype came up many times. The rearrangement joins TRBV12-3 or TRBV12-4 to TRBJ1-5, with no clear D. This CDR3 spans 14 amino acids. Between the trimmed V and J ends, which lost 6 bases and 12 bases, there was a span of 21 bases. This chain's CDR3 is CASSTSTPPGVQHF. The CDR3 region has the DNA TGTGCCAGCAGCACATCAACCCCCCCCGGGGTCCAGCATTTT.

This clonotype was detected ten times or more. The rearrangement joins TRBV20-1 to TRBJ2-7; D remains unclear. V dropped 5 bases and J dropped 7 bases, with 12 bases sitting between them. The CDR3 contains 11 residues. CDR1 and CDR2 (germline): DFQATT, SNEGSKA (reference sequence). The CDR3 spells CSAALRWEQYF. The CDR3 DNA is TGCAGTGCTGCCCTTCGGTGGGAGCAGTACTTC.